This T cell receptor beta chain comes out of a study of T cells in women clearing cervical HPV infection. Study in general: HLA type could not be excluded as a confounder.

Comment on this clone: The read stops 3 residues short of the end of the CDR3; the missing end is completed from the germline J gene.

The method was immunoSEQ multiplex PCR; TCRdb's version includes in-frame clones alone and lacks a portion of them. With 30,000 to 35,000 clones in the sample, the ten largest clones hold roughly 18%. Germline V CDR1 and CDR2: SGHRS, YFSETQ. The germline V and J ends were trimmed by 0 bases and 7 bases, with 12 bases remaining between them. The CDR3 covers 14 residues. The source material was blood buffy coat. The sequence came from a woman aged 18 to 75 with a cervical HPV16 infection that either progressed to CIN3+ or cleared (not recorded which). The V call is TRBV5-1, the J call TRBJ2-3, with TRBD2 as a possible D gene (5 bases). CDR3 bases read: TGCGCCAGCAGCTTGGGAAGCGGATTAAATACG. Translating gives CASSLGSGLNT. The whole CDR3 sequence reads CASSLGSGLNTQYF.